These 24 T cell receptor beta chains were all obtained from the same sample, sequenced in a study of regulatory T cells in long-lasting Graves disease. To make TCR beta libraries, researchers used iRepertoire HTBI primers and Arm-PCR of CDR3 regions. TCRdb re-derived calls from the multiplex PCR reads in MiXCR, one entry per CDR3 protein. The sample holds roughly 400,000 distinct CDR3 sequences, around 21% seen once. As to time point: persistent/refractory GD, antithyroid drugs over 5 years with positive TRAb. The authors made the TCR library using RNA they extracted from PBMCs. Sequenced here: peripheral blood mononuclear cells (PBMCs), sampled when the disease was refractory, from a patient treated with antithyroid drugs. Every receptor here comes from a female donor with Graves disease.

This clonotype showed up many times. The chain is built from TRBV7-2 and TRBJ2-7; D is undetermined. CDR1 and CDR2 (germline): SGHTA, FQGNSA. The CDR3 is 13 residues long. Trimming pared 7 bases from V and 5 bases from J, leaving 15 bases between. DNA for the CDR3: TGTGCCAGCACCCCAACCGGATTGCACGAGCAGTACTTC. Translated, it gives CASTPTGLHEQYF.

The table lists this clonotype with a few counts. CDR3 coding DNA: TGTGCCAGCAGTCGTCCCTTTCCGGGACAGGGCCCCTACGAGCAGTACTTC. This sequence encodes CASSRPFPGQGPYEQYF. The chain links TRBV6-1 to TRBJ2-7; TRBD1 matches 9 bases. The CDR3 has 17 residues. The germline V gene encodes CDR1 MNHNS and CDR2 SASEGT. The trim removed 5 bases at V and 2 bases at J, leaving 13 bases unmatched.

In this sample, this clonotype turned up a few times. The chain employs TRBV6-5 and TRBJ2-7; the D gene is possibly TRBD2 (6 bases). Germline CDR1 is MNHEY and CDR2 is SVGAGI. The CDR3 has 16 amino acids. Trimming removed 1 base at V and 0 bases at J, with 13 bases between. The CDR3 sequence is CASSYLGLSRSYEQYF. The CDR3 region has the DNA TGTGCCAGCAGTTACTTAGGACTATCTCGCTCCTACGAGCAGTACTTC.

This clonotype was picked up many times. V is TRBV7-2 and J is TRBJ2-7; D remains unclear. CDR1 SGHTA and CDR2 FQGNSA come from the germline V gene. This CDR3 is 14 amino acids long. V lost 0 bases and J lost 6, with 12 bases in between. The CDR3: CASSLAFEVVEQYF. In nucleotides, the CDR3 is TGTGCCAGCAGCTTAGCGTTCGAGGTTGTCGAGCAGTACTTC. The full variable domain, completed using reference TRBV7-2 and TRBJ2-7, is GAGVSQSPSNKVTEKGKDVELRCDPISGHTALYWYRQSLGQGLEFLIYFQGNSAPDKSGLPSDRFSAERTGGSVSTLTIQRTQQEDSAVYLCASSLAFEVVEQYFGPGTRLTVT.

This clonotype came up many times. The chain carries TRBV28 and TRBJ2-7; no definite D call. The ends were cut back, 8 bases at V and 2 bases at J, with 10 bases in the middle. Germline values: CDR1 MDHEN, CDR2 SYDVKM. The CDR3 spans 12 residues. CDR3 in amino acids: CASLGGPYEQYF. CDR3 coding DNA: TGTGCCAGCTTGGGCGGCCCCTACGAGCAGTACTTC.

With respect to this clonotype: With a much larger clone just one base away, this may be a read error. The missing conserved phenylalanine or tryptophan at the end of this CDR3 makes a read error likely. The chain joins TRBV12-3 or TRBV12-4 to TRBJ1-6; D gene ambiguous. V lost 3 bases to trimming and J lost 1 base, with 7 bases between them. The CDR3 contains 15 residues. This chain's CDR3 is CASSLGGSYNSPLHS. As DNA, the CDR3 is TGTGCCAGCAGTTTGGGAGGGTCCTATAATTCACCCCTCCACTCT.

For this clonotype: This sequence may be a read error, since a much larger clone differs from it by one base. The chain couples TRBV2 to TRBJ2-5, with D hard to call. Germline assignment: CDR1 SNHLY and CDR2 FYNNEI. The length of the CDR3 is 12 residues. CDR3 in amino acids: CASSRFQETRYF. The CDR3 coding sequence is TGTGCCAGCAGTCGCTTTCAAGAGACCCGGTACTTC. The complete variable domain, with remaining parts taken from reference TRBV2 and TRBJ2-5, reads EPEVTQTPSHQVTQMGQEVILRCVPISNHLYFYWYRQILGQKVEFLVSFYNNEISEKSEIFDDQFSVERPDGSNFTLKIRSTKLEDSAMYFCASSRFQETRYFGPGTRLLVL.

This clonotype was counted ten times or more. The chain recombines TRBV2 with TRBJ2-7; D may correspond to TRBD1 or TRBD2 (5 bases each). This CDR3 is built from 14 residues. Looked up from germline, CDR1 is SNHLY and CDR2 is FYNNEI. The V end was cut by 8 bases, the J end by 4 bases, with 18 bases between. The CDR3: CASGHGQGDYEQYF. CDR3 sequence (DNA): TGTGCCAGCGGACATGGGCAGGGAGATTACGAGCAGTACTTC. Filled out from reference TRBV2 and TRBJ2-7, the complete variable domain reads EPEVTQTPSHQVTQMGQEVILRCVPISNHLYFYWYRQILGQKVEFLVSFYNNEISEKSEIFDDQFSVERPDGSNFTLKIRSTKLEDSAMYFCASGHGQGDYEQYFGPGTRLTVT.

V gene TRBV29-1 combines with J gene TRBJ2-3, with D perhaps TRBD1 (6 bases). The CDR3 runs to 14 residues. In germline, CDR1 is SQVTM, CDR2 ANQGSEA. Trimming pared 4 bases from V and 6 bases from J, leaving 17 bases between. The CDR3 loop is CSVVPNRVADTQYF. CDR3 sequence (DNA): TGCAGCGTTGTCCCAAACAGGGTTGCGGATACGCAGTATTTT.

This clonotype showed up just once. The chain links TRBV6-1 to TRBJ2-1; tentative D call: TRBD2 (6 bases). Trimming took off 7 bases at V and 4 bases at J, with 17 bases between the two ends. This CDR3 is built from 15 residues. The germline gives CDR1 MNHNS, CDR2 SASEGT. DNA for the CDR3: TGTGCCAGCAACGGACGGGGGAGGAATTACAATGAGCAGTTCTTC. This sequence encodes CASNGRGRNYNEQFF.

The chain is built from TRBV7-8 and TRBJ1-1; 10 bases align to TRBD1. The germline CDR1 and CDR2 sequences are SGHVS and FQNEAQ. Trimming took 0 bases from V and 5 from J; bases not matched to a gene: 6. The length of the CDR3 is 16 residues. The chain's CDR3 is CASSLAGGTGVTEAFF. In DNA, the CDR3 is TGTGCCAGCAGCTTAGCGGGCGGGACAGGGGTTACTGAAGCTTTCTTT.

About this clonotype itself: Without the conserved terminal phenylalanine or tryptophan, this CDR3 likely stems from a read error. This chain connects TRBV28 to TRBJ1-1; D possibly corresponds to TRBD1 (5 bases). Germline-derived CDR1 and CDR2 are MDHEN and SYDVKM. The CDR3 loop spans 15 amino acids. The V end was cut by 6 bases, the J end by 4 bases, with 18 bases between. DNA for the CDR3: TGTGCCAGCAGGGGGGGAGGAGGTACGGGCACTGAAGCTTTCGTT. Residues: CASRGGGGTGTEAFV.

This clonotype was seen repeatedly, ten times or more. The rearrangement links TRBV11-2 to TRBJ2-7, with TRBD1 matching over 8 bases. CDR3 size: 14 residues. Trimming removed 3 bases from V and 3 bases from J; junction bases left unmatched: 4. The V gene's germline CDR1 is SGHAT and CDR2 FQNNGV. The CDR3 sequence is CASSFGQGNYEQYF. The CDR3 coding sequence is TGTGCCAGCAGCTTTGGACAGGGAAACTACGAGCAGTACTTC.

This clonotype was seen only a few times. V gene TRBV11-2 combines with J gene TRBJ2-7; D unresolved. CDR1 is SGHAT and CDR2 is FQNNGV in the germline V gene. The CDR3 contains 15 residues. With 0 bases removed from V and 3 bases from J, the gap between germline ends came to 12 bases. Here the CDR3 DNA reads TGTGCCAGCAGCTTAGAGCCGGGCCGTCTCTACGAGCAGTACTTC. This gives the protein CASSLEPGRLYEQYF.

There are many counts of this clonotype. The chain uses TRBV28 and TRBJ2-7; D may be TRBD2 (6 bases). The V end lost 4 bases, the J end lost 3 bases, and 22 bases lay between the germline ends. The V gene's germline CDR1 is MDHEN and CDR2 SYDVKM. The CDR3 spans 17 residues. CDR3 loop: CASSSGDAGPGYYEQYF. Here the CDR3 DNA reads TGTGCCAGCAGTTCAGGCGACGCGGGACCAGGGTACTACGAGCAGTACTTC.

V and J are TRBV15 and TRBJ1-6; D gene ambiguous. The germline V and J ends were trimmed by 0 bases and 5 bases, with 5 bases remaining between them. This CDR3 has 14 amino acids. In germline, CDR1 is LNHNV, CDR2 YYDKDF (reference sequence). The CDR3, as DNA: TGTGCCACCAGCAGAGAGACCCATAATTCACCCCTCCACTTT. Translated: CATSRETHNSPLHF.

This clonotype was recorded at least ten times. This chain's CDR3 is CASSYSTEQYF. CDR3 coding DNA: TGTGCCAGCAGCTATAGTACCGAGCAGTACTTC. The chain combines TRBV6-1 with TRBJ2-7; D uncertain. This CDR3 is 11 amino acids long. V gave up 6 bases and J gave up 6 bases, with 9 bases separating them. The germline V gene has CDR1 MNHNS and CDR2 SASEGT.

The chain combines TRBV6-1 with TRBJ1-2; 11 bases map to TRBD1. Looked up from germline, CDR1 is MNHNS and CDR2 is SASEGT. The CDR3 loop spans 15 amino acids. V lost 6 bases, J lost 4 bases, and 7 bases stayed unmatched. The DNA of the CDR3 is TGTGCCAGCAGCCGAGGACAGGGGGCGTCCTATGGCTACACCTTC. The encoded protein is CASSRGQGASYGYTF.

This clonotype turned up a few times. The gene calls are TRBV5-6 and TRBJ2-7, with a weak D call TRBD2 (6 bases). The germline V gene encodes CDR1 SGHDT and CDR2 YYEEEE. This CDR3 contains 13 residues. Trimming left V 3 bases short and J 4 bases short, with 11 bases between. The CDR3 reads CASSYGSNYEQYF. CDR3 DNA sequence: TGTGCCAGCAGCTACGGGAGTAATTACGAGCAGTACTTC.

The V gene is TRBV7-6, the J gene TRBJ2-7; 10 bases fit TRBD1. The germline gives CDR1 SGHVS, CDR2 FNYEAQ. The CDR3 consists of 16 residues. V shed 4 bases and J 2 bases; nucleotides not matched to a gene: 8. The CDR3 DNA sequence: TGTGCCAGCAGCTCATCACTGACAGGGGGCCCCTACGAGCAGTACTTC. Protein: CASSSSLTGGPYEQYF. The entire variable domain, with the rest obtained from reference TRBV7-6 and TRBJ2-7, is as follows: GAGVSQSPRYKVTKRGQDVALRCDPISGHVSLYWYRQALGQGPEFLTYFNYEAQQDKSGLPNDRFSAERPEGSISTLTIQRTEQRDSAMYRCASSSSLTGGPYEQYFGPGTRLTVT.

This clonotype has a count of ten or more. The CDR3: CASSYAGSNQPQHF. CDR3 coding DNA: TGTGCCAGCAGTTACGCAGGCAGCAATCAGCCCCAGCATTTT. This chain joins TRBV6-5 and TRBJ1-5, with D uncertain. Germline values: CDR1 MNHEY, CDR2 SVGAGI. V shed 2 bases and J shed 1 base, with 6 bases lying between them. The CDR3 has 14 amino acids.

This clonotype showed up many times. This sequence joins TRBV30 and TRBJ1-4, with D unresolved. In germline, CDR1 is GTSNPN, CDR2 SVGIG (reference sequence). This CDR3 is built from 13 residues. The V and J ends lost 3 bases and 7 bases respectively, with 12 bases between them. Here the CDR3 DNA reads TGTGCCTGGAGAGATCAAAGCGGTGAAAAACTGTTTTTT. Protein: CAWRDQSGEKLFF.

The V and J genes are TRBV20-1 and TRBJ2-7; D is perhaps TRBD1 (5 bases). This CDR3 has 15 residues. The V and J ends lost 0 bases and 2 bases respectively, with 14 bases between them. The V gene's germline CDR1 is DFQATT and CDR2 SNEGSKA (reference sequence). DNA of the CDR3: TGCAGTGCTAGAGATGACAGTGGTGGGACCTACGAGCAGTACTTC. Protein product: CSARDDSGGTYEQYF.

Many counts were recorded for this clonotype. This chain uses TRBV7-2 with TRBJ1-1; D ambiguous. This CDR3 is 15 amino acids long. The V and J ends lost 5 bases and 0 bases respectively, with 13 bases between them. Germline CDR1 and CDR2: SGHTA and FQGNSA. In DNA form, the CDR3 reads TGTGCCAGCAGCCCAACACAGATAATGAACACTGAAGCTTTCTTT. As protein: CASSPTQIMNTEAFF.